This entry lists 14 T cell receptor beta chains sequenced from one sample in a study of Ad26.COV2.S vaccination and SARS-CoV-2 variants. Sequencing used immunoSEQ multiplex PCR; TCRdb keeps in-frame clones, though not all of them. This sample has a few hundred thousand clones, with over 75% found just once. Treatment here: roughly 18 received Ad26.COV2.S at low or high dose, single or two shots; about 5 received placebo; per-sample allocation not given. Sampling was performed 63 days after the first vaccine or placebo injection. The sequences come from peripheral blood, collected in a trial of Ad26.COV2.S vaccine versus placebo. The receptor set was obtained from a person aged 18-65 years who received the Ad26.COV2.S COVID-19 vaccine or a placebo.

A remark on this clone: At the DNA level, this CDR3 is encoded by other sequences in the same sample as well. The V gene is TRBV5-1, the J gene TRBJ2-3, with 8 bases that match TRBD1. The J segment lost 3 bases and the V segment lost 4 bases, leaving 4 bases of the junction unmatched. Germline V gene sequence: CDR1 SGHRS, CDR2 YFSETQ. This CDR3 has 14 residues. CDR3 in DNA: TGCGCCAGCAGCCCCGGACAGGGAACAGATACGCAGTATTTT. Protein product: CASSPGQGTDTQYF.

The chain is built from TRBV9 and TRBJ1-1; D gene ambiguous. Trimming removed 3 bases from V and 2 bases from J, with 20 bases in between. CDR3 length: 17 residues. CDR1 is SGDLS, CDR2 YYNGEE, per germline. CDR3: CASSAQFASRFNTEAFF. CDR3 nucleotides: TGTGCCAGCAGCGCCCAATTCGCCAGTCGCTTTAACACTGAAGCTTTCTTT.

V gene TRBV7-2 combines with J gene TRBJ1-5; tentative D call: TRBD1 (6 bases). CDR3 length equals 18 residues. Germline V gives CDR1 SGHTA, CDR2 FQGNSA. Between the trimmed V and J ends, which lost 2 bases and 1 base, there was a span of 18 bases. CDR3 nucleotide sequence: TGTGCCAGCAGCTTATTCATTGTGGGGACAACGAGCAATCAGCCCCAGCATTTT. Protein sequence: CASSLFIVGTTSNQPQHF.

The J gene is TRBJ2-5, the V gene TRBV7-9, with D perhaps TRBD1 (5 bases). The CDR3 runs to 14 residues. Trimming took off 4 bases at V and 9 bases at J, with 18 bases between the two ends. Per the germline V gene, CDR1 is SEHNR and CDR2 is FQNEAQ (reference sequence). This CDR3 reads CASSSDTPGLAQYF. DNA of the CDR3: TGTGCCAGCAGCTCGGACACGCCTGGGCTGGCCCAGTACTTC.

This chain joins TRBV28 and TRBJ1-2; no reliable D call. The V and J ends lost 6 bases and 9 bases respectively, with 11 bases between them. This CDR3 comprises 11 residues. CDR1 is MDHEN and CDR2 is SYDVKM in the germline V gene. The CDR3 nucleotides are TGTGCCAGCAGCCAAGAGTTTAGCTACACCTTC. Residues: CASSQEFSYTF.

This clone was seen a single time. This chain links TRBV15 with TRBJ2-1; tentatively, D is TRBD2 (5 bases). Trimming pared 0 bases from V and 2 bases from J, leaving 8 bases between. This CDR3 spans 15 amino acids. The germline CDR1 and CDR2 sequences are LNHNV and YYDKDF (reference sequence). DNA for the CDR3: TGTGCCACCAGCAGAGAGGGGAGCACCTACAATGAGCAGTTCTTC. Amino acids: CATSREGSTYNEQFF.

This sequence joins TRBV6-5 and TRBJ1-5; D not certain. Germline V gene data show CDR1 as MNHEY and CDR2 as SVGAGI. The CDR3 has 14 residues. Between the trimmed V and J ends, which lost 7 bases and 7 bases, there was a span of 17 bases. The CDR3 loop reads CASNRLGSQQPQHF. The CDR3 DNA reads TGTGCCAGCAATAGATTAGGGAGTCAACAGCCCCAGCATTTT.

The V call is TRBV6-4, the J call TRBJ2-6; a possible D gene is TRBD1 (6 bases). CDR3 length: 16 residues. Between the trimmed V and J ends, which lost 0 bases and 4 bases, there was a span of 10 bases. Germline CDR1 MRHNA, CDR2 SNTAGT. Here the CDR3 reads CASSDSGGQGANVLTF. The CDR3 DNA reads TGTGCCAGCAGTGACTCAGGGGGTCAGGGGGCCAACGTCCTGACTTTC.

J is TRBJ1-1 and V is TRBV30; D gene uncertain. The CDR3 spans 15 residues. Germline V CDR1 and CDR2: GTSNPN, SVGIG (reference sequence). V shed 3 bases and J shed 1 base, with 15 bases lying between them. CDR3 amino acids: CAWSALRTANTEAFF. The CDR3 DNA follows: TGTGCCTGGAGCGCCCTCAGGACGGCGAACACTGAAGCTTTCTTT.

V and J are TRBV4-1 and TRBJ2-7; 7 bases map to TRBD1. The V and J ends lost 4 bases and 2 bases, in that order; junction bases with no gene match: 5. This CDR3 spans 14 amino acids. From germline, CDR1 is MGHRA and CDR2 YSYEKL. For the CDR3, the DNA is TGCGCCAGCAGCCCCCGGGACAGCGCCTACGAGCAGTACTTC. This encodes CASSPRDSAYEQYF.

The V call is TRBV27, the J call TRBJ2-2; 10 bases match TRBD1. The CDR3 spans 15 residues. J gave up 1 base and V 7 bases, and 3 bases lay outside the gene matches. CDR1 is MNHEY and CDR2 is SMNVEV in the germline V gene (reference sequence). The CDR3 nucleotides read TGTGCCAGCACTAGGGACAGGGGGAACACCGGGGAGCTGTTTTTT. It codes for CASTRDRGNTGELFF.

This chain uses TRBV11-2 with TRBJ1-4; 8 bases map to TRBD1. J was trimmed by 7 bases and V by 5 bases; bases with no gene match: 15. The CDR3 totals 17 residues. The germline V gene encodes CDR1 SGHAT and CDR2 FQNNGV. CDR3 DNA sequence: TGTGCCAGCAGCCCTCCCGGGGGGCAGGGGGCGGGTGAAAAACTGTTTTTT. Its translation is CASSPPGGQGAGEKLFF. Full variable domain (missing parts from reference TRBV11-2 and TRBJ1-4): EAGVAQSPRYKIIEKRQSVAFWCNPISGHATLYWYQQILGQGPKLLIQFQNNGVVDDSQLPKDRFSAERLKGVDSTLKIQPAKLEDSAVYLCASSPPGGQGAGEKLFFGSGTQLSVL.

This chain connects TRBV2 to TRBJ1-5; TRBD1 aligns across 7 bases. Germline lookup yields CDR1 SNHLY and CDR2 FYNNEI. Trimming cost V 5 bases and J 5 bases; bases outside gene matches: 6. The CDR3 spans 14 residues. This CDR3 is CASSPTGADQPQHF. CDR3 bases: TGTGCCAGCAGTCCCACAGGGGCAGATCAGCCCCAGCATTTT. Variable domain in full (rest from reference TRBV2 and TRBJ1-5): EPEVTQTPSHQVTQMGQEVILRCVPISNHLYFYWYRQILGQKVEFLVSFYNNEISEKSEIFDDQFSVERPDGSNFTLKIRSTKLEDSAMYFCASSPTGADQPQHFGDGTRLSIL.

The chain uses TRBV3-1 (or the pseudogene TRBV3-2) and TRBJ2-2, with D uncertain. Germline CDR1 LGHDT, CDR2 YNNKEL (reference sequence). V lost 2 bases and J 8 bases, leaving 3 bases between the germline ends. The CDR3 sequence is 11 residues long. The CDR3 loop reads CASSQRGELFF. For the CDR3, the DNA is TGTGCCAGCAGCCAACGAGGGGAGCTGTTTTTT.